Reported below is one T cell receptor (beta chain). Its antigen is not known. Data came from immunoSEQ multiplex PCR; TCRdb stores just in-frame clones and leaves some out. This table has roughly 21,000 clones, about 68% appearing once. The record originates from a study of PD-1 blockade in classical Hodgkin lymphoma. As to time point: cycle 4 day 1 (C4D1), after 5 to 7 weeks of nivolumab. All patients experienced relapse after autologous stem cell transplantation, and brentuximab vedotin exposure was variable. The CDR3 consists of 13 residues. CDR1 and CDR2 from the germline V gene are GTSNPN and SVGIG (reference sequence). With 1 base removed from V and 4 bases from J, the gap between germline ends came to 7 bases. Study-level findings and limits: CD4+ TCR diversity rose significantly by C4D1, and CD8+ TCR diversity did not. Complete responders matched newly diagnosed patients in baseline diversity.

The chain employs TRBV30 and TRBJ2-2; no firm D call. This sequence originates from a human donor with classical Hodgkin lymphoma. Material: peripheral blood mononuclear cells (PBMCs), obtained before the fourth cycle of nivolumab. The CDR3 sequence: CAWSGGGTGELFF. The CDR3 DNA reads TGTGCCTGGAGTGGGGGTGGCACCGGGGAGCTGTTTTTT.